This T cell receptor (beta chain) was recovered during a study of T cell responses to AZD1222 COVID-19 vaccine. The CDR3 extends over 15 amino acids. Germline CDR1 is MNHEY and CDR2 is SMNVEV (reference sequence). With 6 bases clipped from V and 1 base from J, the junction kept 5 bases outside the gene matches. Some clones are missing from TCRdb's copy, which holds only in-frame ones; the method was immunoSEQ multiplex PCR. The profile shows around 120,000 clones, 85% to 90% of them singletons. General study points: Baseline serostatus was positive in only a handful of AZD1222 recipients. Donors were mostly white British, more females; clonal diversity possibly underestimated.

Concerning this clone: Antigen: not known.

This material consisted of peripheral blood, taken on day 0 of AZD1222 vaccination. The chain joins TRBV27 to TRBJ2-2, with TRBD1 matching 7 bases. The receptor was isolated from an adult in good health. CDR3: CASRTGVRNTGELFF. In DNA, the CDR3 is TGTGCCAGCAGAACAGGGGTGCGGAACACCGGGGAGCTGTTTTTT.